What follows are 29 T cell receptor beta chains derived from one specimen sequenced in a study of beta chain features in type 1 diabetes. Study findings and constraints: Shorter TCRB CDR3s, moderately but significantly so, marked every one of the four CD4+ subsets in Type 1 diabetes patients.

Expressed TCRB transcripts were sequenced because the entire RNA isolate underwent reverse transcription. TCRdb's table, derived via immunoSEQ multiplex PCR, lists solely in-frame clones and lacks some. In the table there are about 660,000 clones, around 15% of which are singletons. These receptors have no known antigen. The sample comprised naive CD4+ T cells from blood. The receptors were gathered from a man aged 18 to 35 with type 1 diabetes.

This clone was observed a few times. The chain joins TRBV15 to TRBJ1-3, with no clear D. The ends were cut back, 5 bases at V and 8 bases at J, with 16 bases in the middle. The CDR3 contains 14 residues. CDR1 is LNHNV, CDR2 YYDKDF, per germline (reference sequence). CDR3 residues: CATSRRWSVDTIYF. CDR3 nucleotide sequence: TGTGCCACCAGCCGGAGATGGAGCGTGGACACCATATATTTT.

This clone was seen more than once but under ten times. The J gene is TRBJ1-2, the V gene TRBV7-2; a weak D match, TRBD1 (6 bases). V shed 4 bases and J shed 4 bases, with 10 bases lying between them. Germline CDR1 SGHTA, CDR2 FQGNSA. There are 13 residues in the CDR3. In DNA, the CDR3 is TGTGCCAGCAGCTCTGGACAGACCTATGGCTACACCTTC. Translation: CASSSGQTYGYTF.

The CDR3 spells CASRQEWDSSYEQYF. The CDR3 coding sequence is TGTGCCAGCAGGCAAGAGTGGGACAGCTCCTACGAGCAGTACTTC. This sequence joins TRBV5-4 and TRBJ2-7; TRBD1 matches at 7 bases. Germline V gene sequence: CDR1 SGHNT, CDR2 YYREEE (reference sequence). The V gene end was trimmed by 5 bases and the J gene end by 0 bases; junction bases not matched to a gene: 8. This CDR3 spans 15 amino acids. Based on the CDR3 plus reference TRBV5-4 and TRBJ2-7, the full variable domain is ETGVTQSPTHLIKTRGQQVTLRCSSQSGHNTVSWYQQALGQGPQFIFQYYREEENGRGNFPPRFSGLQFPNYSSELNVNALELDDSALYLCASRQEWDSSYEQYFGPGTRLTVT.

This clone appeared a few times. This same CDR3 is encoded by further DNA sequences in the sample. The chain links TRBV19 to TRBJ1-2; no firm D call. V was pared by 3 bases and J by 6 bases, with 5 bases between. The CDR3 sequence is 11 residues long. Germline values: CDR1 LNHDA, CDR2 SQIVND (reference sequence). In DNA form, the CDR3 reads TGTGCCAGTAGTATCTGGGATGGCTACACCTTC. It codes for CASSIWDGYTF.

The chain has TRBV11-2 and TRBJ1-2, with D uncertain. Looked up from germline, CDR1 is SGHAT and CDR2 is FQNNGV. The CDR3 extends over 13 amino acids. The V end lost 8 bases, the J end lost 8 bases, and 18 bases lay between the germline ends. The CDR3 sequence: CASRSGLLGGYTF. The CDR3, as DNA: TGTGCCAGCCGATCAGGACTCCTCGGGGGCTACACCTTC.

The genes are TRBV28 and TRBJ1-6, with 9 bases that match TRBD1. The CDR3 runs to 17 residues. V dropped 5 bases and J dropped 3; count of bases not matched to a gene: 8. Germline V gene lookup returns CDR1 MDHEN and CDR2 SYDVKM. The CDR3 protein is CASSLGTGSHYNSPLHF. The DNA for the CDR3 is TGTGCCAGCAGTCTCGGGACAGGGTCCCACTATAATTCACCCCTCCACTTT.

The chain joins TRBV29-1 to TRBJ2-3; D uncertain. V was cut by 7 bases and J by 8 bases, with 25 bases left in between. The V gene's germline CDR1 is SQVTM and CDR2 ANQGSEA. The CDR3 length is 15 residues. The CDR3, as DNA: TGCAGCGCTACTTATAGGAACCCAGAGCAACGTACGCAGTATTTT. This translates into CSATYRNPEQRTQYF.

V gene TRBV11-1 combines with J gene TRBJ2-7; maybe TRBD2 (5 bases). The CDR3 consists of 13 residues. Trimming took 8 bases from V and 4 from J, leaving 15 bases between them. The germline V gene has CDR1 SGHAT and CDR2 FQDESV (reference sequence). CDR3 bases: TGTGCCAGCTGCCTAGGAGCGGAGTACGAGCAGTACTTC. This encodes CASCLGAEYEQYF. The full variable domain, its missing parts supplied by reference TRBV11-1 and TRBJ2-7, is EAEVAQSPRYKITEKSQAVAFWCDPISGHATLYWYRQILGQGPELLVQFQDESVVDDSQLPKDRFSAERLKGVDSTLKIQPAELGDSAMYLCASCLGAEYEQYFGPGTRLTVT.

The chain links TRBV30 to TRBJ1-1; no reliable D call. This CDR3 spans 12 amino acids. With 4 bases removed from V and 3 bases from J, the gap between germline ends came to 9 bases. Germline V gene data show CDR1 as GTSNPN and CDR2 as SVGIG (reference sequence). CDR3 DNA: TGTGCCTGGACCAGGAGGGACACTGAAGCTTTCTTT. Translated: CAWTRRDTEAFF.

There are a few counts of this clone. CDR3 nucleotide sequence: TGTGCCAGCAGTTACGGCACCGGAGGGCCCGGGGAGCTGTTTTTT. Residues: CASSYGTGGPGELFF. The V gene is TRBV6-5, the J gene TRBJ2-2; tentatively, D is TRBD2 (6 bases). Germline V gene lookup returns CDR1 MNHEY and CDR2 SVGAGI. The CDR3 is made up of 15 amino acids. V was pared by 2 bases and J by 6 bases, with 13 bases between.

This clone was seen a few times. The V and J genes are TRBV28 and TRBJ2-7; 8 nucleotides match TRBD2. After removal of 5 bases from V and 3 bases from J, the junction contained 3 bases not matched to a gene. There are 13 residues in the CDR3. Germline values: CDR1 MDHEN, CDR2 SYDVKM. CDR3 nucleotide sequence: TGTGCCAGCAGTCCCGGGGGGGGCTACGAGCAGTACTTC. Encoded protein: CASSPGGGYEQYF.

The chain couples TRBV4-2 to TRBJ1-2; D not resolved. This CDR3 is built from 16 residues. CDR1 LGHNA and CDR2 YNFKEQ come from the germline V gene. Trimming stripped 4 bases from V and 8 bases from J, with 23 bases between. The CDR3 loop is CASSRTMDDHPGGYTF. CDR3 nucleotides: TGTGCCAGCAGCCGCACGATGGACGATCACCCCGGGGGCTACACCTTC.

The chain joins TRBV7-2 to TRBJ2-6; TRBD1 aligns across 9 bases. The CDR3 runs to 18 residues. The germline V gene has CDR1 SGHTA and CDR2 FQGNSA. V lost 5 bases to trimming and J lost 1 base; unmatched junction nucleotides: 9. The CDR3 loop is CASSLRQGVYSGANVLTF. CDR3 DNA: TGTGCCAGCAGCCTAAGACAGGGGGTTTATTCTGGGGCCAACGTCCTGACTTTC.

The chain is built from TRBV30 and TRBJ2-3; no clear D. The CDR3 loop spans 13 amino acids. V was cut by 0 bases and J by 6 bases, with 10 bases left in between. The germline V gene has CDR1 GTSNPN and CDR2 SVGIG (reference sequence). The CDR3, as DNA: TGTGCCTGGAGTGTTCAGGACCGGGATACGCAGTATTTT. It codes for CAWSVQDRDTQYF.

The chain has TRBV7-9 and TRBJ2-1, with D possibly matching TRBD1 (6 bases). The CDR3 runs 14 residues. Germline V gives CDR1 SEHNR, CDR2 FQNEAQ (reference sequence). Trimming left V 4 bases short and J 4 bases short, with 11 bases between. The CDR3 DNA reads as TGTGCCAGCAGCTCGAGGACAGTTTACAATGAGCAGTTCTTC. It codes for CASSSRTVYNEQFF.

This clone was recorded a few times. J is TRBJ2-1 and V is TRBV30; 11 bases are shared with TRBD2. This CDR3 region has 14 residues. The trim removed 8 bases at V and 7 bases at J, leaving 10 bases unmatched. Germline-derived CDR1 and CDR2 are GTSNPN and SVGIG (reference sequence). The chain's CDR3 is CASSLAGDWNEQFF. In nucleotides, the CDR3 is TGTGCCAGCTCACTAGCGGGAGATTGGAATGAGCAGTTCTTC. Based on the CDR3 plus reference TRBV30 and TRBJ2-1, the full variable domain is SQTIHQWPATLVQPVGSPLSLECTVEGTSNPNLYWYRQAAGRGLQLLFYSVGIGQISSEVPQNLSASRPQDRQFILSSKKLLLSDSGFYLCASSLAGDWNEQFFGPGTRLTVL.

V is TRBV7-2 and J is TRBJ2-3; no definite D call. The germline CDR1 and CDR2 sequences are SGHTA and FQGNSA. Trimming took 0 bases from V and 6 from J, leaving 10 bases between them. CDR3 size: 14 residues. CDR3 in DNA: TGTGCCAGCAGCTTAGCCCCTACCCGTGATACGCAGTATTTT. This codes for CASSLAPTRDTQYF.

The rearrangement joins TRBV7-2 to TRBJ2-6, with a possible D match to TRBD2 (6 bases). The germline V gene encodes CDR1 SGHTA and CDR2 FQGNSA. The V end lost 5 bases, the J end lost 0 bases, and 20 bases lay between the germline ends. This CDR3 contains 19 residues. CDR3 amino acids: CASSAPPGGGSSGANVLTF. CDR3 nucleotides: TGTGCCAGCAGCGCACCTCCCGGGGGTGGGAGCTCTGGGGCCAACGTCCTGACTTTC.

This chain joins TRBV5-1 and TRBJ2-2; D is undetermined. The CDR3 sequence is 14 residues long. V lost 1 base and J 2 bases, leaving 6 bases between the germline ends. The germline V gene encodes CDR1 SGHRS and CDR2 YFSETQ. The CDR3 region has the DNA TGCGCCAGCAGCTTGTCCAGTAACACCGGGGAGCTGTTTTTT. As protein: CASSLSSNTGELFF. The full variable domain, in which reference TRBV5-1 and TRBJ2-2 provide the parts outside the CDR3, is KAGVTQTPRYLIKTRGQQVTLSCSPISGHRSVSWYQQTPGQGLQFLFEYFSETQRNKGNFPGRFSGRQFSNSRSEMNVSTLELGDSALYLCASSLSSNTGELFFGEGSRLTVL.

The chain links TRBV4-1 to TRBJ1-2; TRBD1 matches at 12 bases. Germline values: CDR1 MGHRA, CDR2 YSYEKL. Unmatched junction bases numbered 15, after V lost 4 bases and J lost 0 bases. There are 20 residues in the CDR3. This chain's CDR3 is CASSRITGTGGAGTNYGYTF. CDR3 nucleotide sequence: TGCGCCAGCAGCCGGATTACCGGGACAGGGGGCGCAGGGACTAACTATGGCTACACCTTC.

Remarks on this clone: This sample includes further DNA sequences coding for the same CDR3. The V gene is TRBV6-5, the J gene TRBJ1-1; D is undetermined. This CDR3 has 12 residues. Germline V gene lookup returns CDR1 MNHEY and CDR2 SVGAGI. Trimming stripped 8 bases from V and 0 bases from J, with 7 bases between. The CDR3 here is CASGFLNTEAFF. The CDR3 DNA sequence: TGTGCCAGCGGATTCCTGAACACTGAAGCTTTCTTT.

This chain links TRBV30 with TRBJ1-2; TRBD1 is a possible D gene (5 bases). V dropped 1 base and J dropped 7 bases, with 13 bases sitting between them. Per germline, CDR1 GTSNPN and CDR2 SVGIG (reference sequence). The length of the CDR3 is 13 residues. This CDR3 is CAWSGDWAFGYTF. In DNA, the CDR3 is TGTGCCTGGAGTGGGGACTGGGCCTTTGGCTACACCTTC. The full variable domain, with the rest looked up from reference TRBV30 and TRBJ1-2, is SQTIHQWPATLVQPVGSPLSLECTVEGTSNPNLYWYRQAAGRGLQLLFYSVGIGQISSEVPQNLSASRPQDRQFILSSKKLLLSDSGFYLCAWSGDWAFGYTFGSGTRLTVV.

The rearrangement uses TRBV28 and TRBJ2-7; tentative D call: TRBD2 (7 bases). The CDR3 sequence is 15 residues long. Germline CDR1 reads MDHEN; CDR2 reads SYDVKM. The germline V and J ends were trimmed by 2 bases and 2 bases, with 13 bases remaining between them. The CDR3 DNA reads as TGTGCCAGCAGTTTAGGGGGGGCCCAGACCTACGAGCAGTACTTC. Its protein product is CASSLGGAQTYEQYF.

The sample holds a few counts of this clone. CDR3 amino acids: CASSPYNEQYF. As DNA, the CDR3 is TGTGCCAGCAGTCCATATAACGAGCAGTACTTC. The rearrangement joins TRBV6-6 to TRBJ2-7; D is unclear. The CDR3 totals 11 residues. Germline V CDR1 and CDR2: MNHNY, SVGAGI (reference sequence). The V end lost 5 bases, the J end lost 5 bases, and 7 bases lay between the germline ends.

The V gene is TRBV6-1, the J gene TRBJ2-3; 7 nucleotides align to TRBD2. V lost 2 bases to trimming and J lost 3 bases; unmatched junction nucleotides: 8. Per germline, CDR1 MNHNS and CDR2 SASEGT. The CDR3 extends over 16 amino acids. The CDR3 reads CASSEIGASGTDTQYF. Written as DNA, the CDR3 is TGTGCCAGCAGTGAAATTGGGGCTAGCGGAACAGATACGCAGTATTTT.

J is TRBJ2-7 and V is TRBV25-1, with TRBD1 matching over 11 bases. The CDR3 runs 15 residues. Germline trimming cut 6 bases from V and 3 bases from J; bases unmatched to any gene: 7. Germline CDR1 reads MGHDK; CDR2 reads SYGVNS. The CDR3 is CASSITGTGGYEQYF. In DNA form, the CDR3 reads TGTGCCAGCAGCATCACCGGGACAGGGGGCTACGAGCAGTACTTC.

The chain combines TRBV7-9 with TRBJ2-3; D may be TRBD2 (6 bases). Germline CDR1 reads SEHNR; CDR2 reads FQNEAQ (reference sequence). The CDR3 extends over 14 amino acids. Between the trimmed V and J ends, which lost 6 bases and 4 bases, there was a span of 14 bases. As DNA, the CDR3 is TGTGCCAGCAGACGCACTAGCTGGGCAGATACGCAGTATTTT. Amino acid sequence: CASRRTSWADTQYF. The variable domain in full, completed from reference TRBV7-9 and TRBJ2-3, reads DTGVSQNPRHKITKRGQNVTFRCDPISEHNRLYWYRQTLGQGPEFLTYFQNEAQLEKSRLLSDRFSAERPKGSFSTLEIQRTEQGDSAMYLCASRRTSWADTQYFGPGTRLTVL.

The chain carries TRBV6-6 and TRBJ2-5; tentatively, D is TRBD2 (6 bases). The length of the CDR3 is 14 residues. CDR1 MNHNY and CDR2 SVGAGI come from the germline V gene (reference sequence). Trimming removed 4 bases at V and 2 bases at J, with 11 bases between. CDR3 region: CASSSRGGQETQYF. The CDR3 region has the DNA TGTGCCAGCAGTTCCCGCGGAGGGCAAGAGACCCAGTACTTC.

Written as DNA, the CDR3 is TGCGCCAGCAGCCACCACAAGAAACTAGCGGGATTGGCCGGGGAGCTGTTTTTT. Residues: CASSHHKKLAGLAGELFF. The chain joins TRBV4-1 to TRBJ2-2; 10 nucleotides align to TRBD2. The CDR3 covers 18 residues. The junction had 13 bases not matched to a gene; V was cut back by 3 bases and J by 6 bases. Germline V gene lookup returns CDR1 MGHRA and CDR2 YSYEKL.